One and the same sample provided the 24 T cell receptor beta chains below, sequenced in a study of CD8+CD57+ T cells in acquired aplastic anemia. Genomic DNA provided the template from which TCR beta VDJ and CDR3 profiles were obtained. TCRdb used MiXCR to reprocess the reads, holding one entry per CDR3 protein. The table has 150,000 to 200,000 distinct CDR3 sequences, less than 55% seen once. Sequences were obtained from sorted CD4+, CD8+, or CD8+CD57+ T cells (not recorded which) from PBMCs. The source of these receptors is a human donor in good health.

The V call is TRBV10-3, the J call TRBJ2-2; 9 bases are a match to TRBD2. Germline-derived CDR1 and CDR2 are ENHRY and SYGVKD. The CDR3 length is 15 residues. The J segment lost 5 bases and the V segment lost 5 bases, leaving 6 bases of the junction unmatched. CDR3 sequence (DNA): TGTGCCATCAGTTTAGCGGGAGTAGGTACCGGGGAGCTGTTTTTT. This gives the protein CAISLAGVGTGELFF.

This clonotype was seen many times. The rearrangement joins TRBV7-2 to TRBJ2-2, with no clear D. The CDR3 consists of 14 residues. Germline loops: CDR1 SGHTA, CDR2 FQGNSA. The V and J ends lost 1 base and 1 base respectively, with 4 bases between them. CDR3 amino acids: CASSLDRNTGELFF. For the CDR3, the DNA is TGTGCCAGCAGCTTAGACCGGAACACCGGGGAGCTGTTTTTT.

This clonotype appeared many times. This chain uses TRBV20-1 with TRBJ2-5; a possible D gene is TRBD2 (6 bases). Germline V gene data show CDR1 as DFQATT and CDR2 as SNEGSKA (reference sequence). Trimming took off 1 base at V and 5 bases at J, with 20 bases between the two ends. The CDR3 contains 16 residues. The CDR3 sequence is CSARGWEEGPSETQYF. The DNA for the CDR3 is TGCAGTGCTAGAGGTTGGGAGGAGGGCCCAAGTGAGACCCAGTACTTC.

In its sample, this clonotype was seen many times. The chain's CDR3 is CASSLVRGSPTDTQYF. The CDR3 DNA reads TGCGCCAGCAGCTTGGTACGCGGGAGCCCCACAGATACGCAGTATTTT. This sequence joins TRBV5-1 and TRBJ2-3; 7 nucleotides agree with TRBD2. The germline CDR1 and CDR2 sequences are SGHRS and YFSETQ. V was pared by 0 bases and J by 2 bases, with 6 bases of the junction left unmatched. The CDR3 is made up of 16 amino acids.

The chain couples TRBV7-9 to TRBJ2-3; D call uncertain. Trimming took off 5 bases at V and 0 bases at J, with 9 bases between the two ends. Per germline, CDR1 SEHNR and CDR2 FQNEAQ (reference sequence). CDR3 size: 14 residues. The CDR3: CASSGPYSTDTQYF. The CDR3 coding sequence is TGTGCCAGCAGCGGGCCCTACAGCACAGATACGCAGTATTTT.

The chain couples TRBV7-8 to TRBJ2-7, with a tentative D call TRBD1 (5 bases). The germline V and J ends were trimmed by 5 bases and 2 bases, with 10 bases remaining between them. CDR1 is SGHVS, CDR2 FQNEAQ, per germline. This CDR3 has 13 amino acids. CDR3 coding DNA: TGTGCCAGCAGCCCCCCAGGGACCTACGAGCAGTACTTC. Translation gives CASSPPGTYEQYF.

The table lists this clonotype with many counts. For the CDR3, the DNA is TGCGCCAGCAGCTTGGGTCTGGGGCACACCGGGGAGCTGTTTTTT. Translating it yields CASSLGLGHTGELFF. This chain uses TRBV5-1 with TRBJ2-2; TRBD1 might be the D (5 bases). This CDR3 has 15 residues. In germline, CDR1 is SGHRS, CDR2 YFSETQ. Trimming left V 0 bases short and J 3 bases short, with 9 bases between.

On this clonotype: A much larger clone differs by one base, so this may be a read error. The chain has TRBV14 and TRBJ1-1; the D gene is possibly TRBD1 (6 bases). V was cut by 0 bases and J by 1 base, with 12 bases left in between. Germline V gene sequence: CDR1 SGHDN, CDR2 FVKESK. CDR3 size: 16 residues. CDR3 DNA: TGTGCCAGCAGCCAAGATATGAGAGGGGGGAACACTGAAGCTTTCTTT. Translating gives CASSQDMRGGNTEAFF.

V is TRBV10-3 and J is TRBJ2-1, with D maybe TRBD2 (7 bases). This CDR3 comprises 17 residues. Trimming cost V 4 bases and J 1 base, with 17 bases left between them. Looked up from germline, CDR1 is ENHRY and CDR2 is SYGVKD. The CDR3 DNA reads TGTGCCATCAGTGCTCCCTCGGGGGGCCAATCCTACAATGAGCAGTTCTTC. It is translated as CAISAPSGGQSYNEQFF.

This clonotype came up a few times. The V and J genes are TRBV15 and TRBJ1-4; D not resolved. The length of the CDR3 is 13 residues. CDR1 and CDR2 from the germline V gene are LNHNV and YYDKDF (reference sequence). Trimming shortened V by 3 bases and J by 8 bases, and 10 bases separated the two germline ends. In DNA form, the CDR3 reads TGTGCCACCAGCAGGAGAATGGTAGAAAAACTGTTTTTT. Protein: CATSRRMVEKLFF.

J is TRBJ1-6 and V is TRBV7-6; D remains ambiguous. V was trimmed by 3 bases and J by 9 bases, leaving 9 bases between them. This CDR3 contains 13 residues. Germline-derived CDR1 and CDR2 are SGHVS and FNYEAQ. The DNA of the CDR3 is TGTGCCAGCAGCTTTGGCAGTCCTTCACCCCTCCACTTT. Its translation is CASSFGSPSPLHF.

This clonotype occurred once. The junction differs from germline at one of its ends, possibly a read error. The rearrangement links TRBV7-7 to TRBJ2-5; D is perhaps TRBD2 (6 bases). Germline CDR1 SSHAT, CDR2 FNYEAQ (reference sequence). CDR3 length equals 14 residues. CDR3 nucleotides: TGTGCTAGCAGCTGGGGCCTCAGCGGGGAGACCCAGTACTTC. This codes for CASSWGLSGETQYF. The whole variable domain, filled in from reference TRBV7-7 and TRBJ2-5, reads GAGVSQSPRYKVTKRGQDVTLRCDPISSHATLYWYQQALGQGPEFLTYFNYEAQPDKSGLPSDRFSAERPEGSISTLTIQRTEQRDSAMYRCASSWGLSGETQYFGPGTRLLVL.

Written as DNA, the CDR3 is TGTGCCAGCAGCTTAGTGACAGCGATGAACACTGAAGCTTTCTTT. Translation: CASSLVTAMNTEAFF. This chain links TRBV13 with TRBJ1-1; the D gene is possibly TRBD1 (5 bases). The germline V and J ends were trimmed by 1 base and 0 bases, with 9 bases remaining between them. Per germline, CDR1 PRHDT and CDR2 FYEKMQ (reference sequence). The CDR3 loop spans 15 amino acids.

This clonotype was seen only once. The CDR3 region is CASSRTGANVLTF. The CDR3 region has the DNA TGTGCCAGCAGCCGGACTGGGGCCAACGTCCTGACTTTC. V and J are TRBV7-3 and TRBJ2-6; D call uncertain. The germline V and J ends were trimmed by 5 bases and 2 bases, with 4 bases remaining between them. The CDR3 spans 13 residues. The germline V gene encodes CDR1 SGHTA and CDR2 FQGTGA. The complete variable domain, with remaining parts taken from reference TRBV7-3 and TRBJ2-6, reads GAGVSQTPSNKVTEKGKYVELRCDPISGHTALYWYRQSLGQGPEFLIYFQGTGAADDSGLPNDRFFAVRPEGSVSTLKIQRTERGDSAVYLCASSRTGANVLTFGAGSRLTVL.

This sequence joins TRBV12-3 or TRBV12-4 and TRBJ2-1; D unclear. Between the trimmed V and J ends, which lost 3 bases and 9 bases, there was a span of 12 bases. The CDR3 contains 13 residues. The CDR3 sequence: CASSFPDSPEQFF. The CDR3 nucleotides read TGTGCCAGCAGTTTTCCCGACTCACCTGAGCAGTTCTTC.

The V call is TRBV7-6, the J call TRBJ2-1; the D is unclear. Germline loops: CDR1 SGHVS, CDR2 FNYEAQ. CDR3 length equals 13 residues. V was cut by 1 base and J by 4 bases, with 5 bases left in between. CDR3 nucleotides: TGTGCCAGCAGCTTAGACTTATACAATGAGCAGTTCTTC. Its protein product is CASSLDLYNEQFF.

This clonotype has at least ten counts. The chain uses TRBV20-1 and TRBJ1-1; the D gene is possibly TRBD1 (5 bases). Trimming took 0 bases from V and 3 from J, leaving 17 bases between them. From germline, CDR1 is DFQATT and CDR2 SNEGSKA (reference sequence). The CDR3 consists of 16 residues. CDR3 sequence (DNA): TGCAGTGCTAGAGATACCGGTCAGGGAGGGTACACTGAAGCTTTCTTT. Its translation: CSARDTGQGGYTEAFF.

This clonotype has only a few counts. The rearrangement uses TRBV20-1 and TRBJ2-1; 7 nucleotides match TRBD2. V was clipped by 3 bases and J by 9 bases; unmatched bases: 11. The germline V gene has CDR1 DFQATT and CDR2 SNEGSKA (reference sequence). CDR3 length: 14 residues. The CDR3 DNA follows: TGCAGTGCTAGGGGGGACGCCGGCGGGGGTGAGCAGTTCTTC. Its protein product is CSARGDAGGGEQFF.

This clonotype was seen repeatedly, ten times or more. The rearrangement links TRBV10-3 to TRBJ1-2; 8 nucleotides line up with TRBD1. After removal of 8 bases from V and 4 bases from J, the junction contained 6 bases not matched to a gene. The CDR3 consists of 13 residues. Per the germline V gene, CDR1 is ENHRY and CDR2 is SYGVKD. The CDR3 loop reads CAIGAGQGYGYTF. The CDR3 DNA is TGTGCCATCGGGGCCGGACAGGGCTATGGCTACACCTTC.

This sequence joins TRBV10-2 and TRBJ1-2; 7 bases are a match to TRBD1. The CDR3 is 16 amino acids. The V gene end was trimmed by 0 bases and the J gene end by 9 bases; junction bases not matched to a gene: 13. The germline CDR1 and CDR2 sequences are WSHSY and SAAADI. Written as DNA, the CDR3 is TGCGCCAGCAGTGAGTCGACAGGGAGCCTTACTATACGCTACACCTTC. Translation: CASSESTGSLTIRYTF.

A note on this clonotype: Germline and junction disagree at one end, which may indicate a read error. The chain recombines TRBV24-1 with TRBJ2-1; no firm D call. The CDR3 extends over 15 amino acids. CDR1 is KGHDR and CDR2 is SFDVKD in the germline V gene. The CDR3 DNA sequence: TGCGCCACCTGTGATTTGAGCGATACCTACAATGAGCAGTTCTTC. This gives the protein CATCDLSDTYNEQFF.

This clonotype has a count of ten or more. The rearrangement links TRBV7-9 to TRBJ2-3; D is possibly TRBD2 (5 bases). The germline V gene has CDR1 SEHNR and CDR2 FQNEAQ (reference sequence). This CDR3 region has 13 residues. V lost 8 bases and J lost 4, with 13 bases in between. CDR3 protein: CASGVGSSDTQYF. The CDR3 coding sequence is TGTGCCAGCGGTGTAGGGAGTTCAGATACGCAGTATTTT.

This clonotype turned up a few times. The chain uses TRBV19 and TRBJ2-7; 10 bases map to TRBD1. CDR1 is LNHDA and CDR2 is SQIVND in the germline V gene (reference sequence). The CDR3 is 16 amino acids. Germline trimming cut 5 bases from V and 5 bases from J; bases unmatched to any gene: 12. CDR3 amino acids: CASSAKGTGEKHEQYF. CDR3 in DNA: TGTGCCAGTAGTGCTAAAGGGACAGGGGAAAAACACGAGCAGTACTTC.

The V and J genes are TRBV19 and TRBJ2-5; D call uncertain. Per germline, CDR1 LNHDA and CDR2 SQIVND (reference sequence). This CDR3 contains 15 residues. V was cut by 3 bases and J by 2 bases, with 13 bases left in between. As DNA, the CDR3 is TGTGCCAGTAGTATCTCTTCCGTACTTCAAGAGACCCAGTACTTC. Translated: CASSISSVLQETQYF.